This T cell receptor beta chain came from a study of early T cells in non-severe SARS-CoV-2 infection. Overall study: Alpha and beta chains were unpaired, from unsorted whole-blood bulk RNA.

MiXCR was run by TCRdb on the 5' RACE reads, yielding one entry per CDR3 protein. The sample includes around 60,000 distinct CDR3 sequences, about 12% of them seen just once. Ten or more counts support this clonotype. The sequencing sample was made of whole blood. The receptor was isolated from an adult who was a healthcare worker with PCR-confirmed SARS-CoV-2 infection or an uninfected control (not recorded which).

The CDR3 sequence is CASSPGEAGVRDTQYF. CDR3 DNA sequence: TGTGCCAGCAGTCCCGGGGAAGCGGGAGTAAGGGATACGCAGTATTTT. The chain uses TRBV12-3 or TRBV12-4 and TRBJ2-3, with 8 positions matching TRBD2. The CDR3 loop spans 16 amino acids. J lost 6 bases, V lost 5 bases, and 13 bases had no gene match.